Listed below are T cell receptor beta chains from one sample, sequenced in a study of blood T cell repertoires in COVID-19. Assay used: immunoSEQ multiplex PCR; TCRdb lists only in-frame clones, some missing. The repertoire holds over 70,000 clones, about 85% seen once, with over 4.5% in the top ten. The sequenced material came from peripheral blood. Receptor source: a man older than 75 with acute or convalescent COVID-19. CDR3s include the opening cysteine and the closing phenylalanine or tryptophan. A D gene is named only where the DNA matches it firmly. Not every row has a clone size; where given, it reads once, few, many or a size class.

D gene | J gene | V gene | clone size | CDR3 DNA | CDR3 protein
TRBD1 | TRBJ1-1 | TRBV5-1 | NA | TGCGCCAGCAGCACCGGACAGGGGGCGAACACTGAAGCTTTCTTT | CASSTGQGANTEAFF
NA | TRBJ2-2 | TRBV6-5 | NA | TGTGCCAGCAACGGGTACACCGGGGAGCTGTTTTTT | CASNGYTGELFF
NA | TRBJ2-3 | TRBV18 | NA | TGTGCCAGCTCACCACCGGGAGGAAGGAGGCCAGATACGCAGTATTTT | CASSPPGGRRPDTQYF
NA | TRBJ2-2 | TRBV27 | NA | TGTGCCAGCAGTTTATTGGGGCTGGGGAATGCCGGGGAGCTGTTTTTT | CASSLLGLGNAGELFF
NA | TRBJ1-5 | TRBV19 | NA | TGTGCCAGTAGTCCACAGGGTGGGATCAATCAGCCCCAGCATTTT | CASSPQGGINQPQHF
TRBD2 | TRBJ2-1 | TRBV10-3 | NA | TGTGCCATCAGTGAGTCGACTAGCGGGGGGGATGAGCAGTTCTTC | CAISESTSGGDEQFF
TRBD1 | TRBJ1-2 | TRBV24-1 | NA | TGTGCCACCAGTGAGACTGACAGGGTGAATGGCTACACCTTC | CATSETDRVNGYTF
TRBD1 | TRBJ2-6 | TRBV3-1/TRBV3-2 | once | TGTGCCACAACGACAGGGGGACCCTCTGGGGCCAACGTCCTGACTTTC | CATTTGGPSGANVLTF
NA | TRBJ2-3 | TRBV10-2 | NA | TGCGCCAGCAGTTGGACAGAAGGCGCAGATACGCAGTATTTT | CASSWTEGADTQYF
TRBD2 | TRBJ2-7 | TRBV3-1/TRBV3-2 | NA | TGTGCCAGCAGCCAAGGACTAGCGGGAGCATCATTGAGTGAGCAGTACTTC | CASSQGLAGASLSEQYF
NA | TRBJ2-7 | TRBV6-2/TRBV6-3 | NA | TGTGCCAGCAGTTACGATTTTTACGGAGGGGCCTACGAGCAGTACTTC | CASSYDFYGGAYEQYF
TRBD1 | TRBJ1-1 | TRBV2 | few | TGTGCCAGCAGCCAGGGGGATGGAACTGAAGCTTTCTTT | CASSQGDGTEAFF
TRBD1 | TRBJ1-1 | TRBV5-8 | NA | TGTGCCAGCAGCAGTTATCGGACAGGGGGCACTGAAGCTTTCTTT | CASSSYRTGGTEAFF
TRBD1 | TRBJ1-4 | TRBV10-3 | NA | TGTGCCATCAGTGGTGGGACAGGTTTAAGTGGGGAAAAACTGTTTTTT | CAISGGTGLSGEKLFF
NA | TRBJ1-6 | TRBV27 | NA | TGTGCCAGCAGTTTGGTCAGTTCTCATTCACCCCTCCACTTT | CASSLVSSHSPLHF
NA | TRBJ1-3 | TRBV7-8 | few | TGTGCCAGCAGCTCCCAGGGAGGTTTCTCTGGAAACACCATATATTTT | CASSSQGGFSGNTIYF
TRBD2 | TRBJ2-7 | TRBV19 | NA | TGTGCCAGTAGTAGAGGGGACTACCCGAGCTCCTACGAGCAGTACTTC | CASSRGDYPSSYEQYF
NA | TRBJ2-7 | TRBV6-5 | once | TGTGCCAGCATCCCTAGCCCCAGTCAGTCCTACGAGCAGTACTTC | CASIPSPSQSYEQYF
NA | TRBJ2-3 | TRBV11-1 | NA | TGTGCCAGCAGCTCCAGGGGTTTTATAGATACGCAGTATTTT | CASSSRGFIDTQYF
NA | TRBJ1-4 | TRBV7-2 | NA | TGTGCCAGCAGCCAGGAGGCCTTGGGAAAACTGTTTTTT | CASSQEALGKLFF
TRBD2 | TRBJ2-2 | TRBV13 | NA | TGTGCCAGCAGCCCCGGGGGACTAGCGGGAACGAACACCGGGGAGCTGTTTTTT | CASSPGGLAGTNTGELFF
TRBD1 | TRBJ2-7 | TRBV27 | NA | TGTGCCAGCAGTTCCGCACAGGGGGCCCACGAGCAGTACTTC | CASSSAQGAHEQYF
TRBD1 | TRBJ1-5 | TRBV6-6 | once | TGTGCCAGCAGTTACTCGAAGCCCGGGACAGGACAGCCCCAGCATTTT | CASSYSKPGTGQPQHF
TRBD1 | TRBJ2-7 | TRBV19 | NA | TGTGCCAGTAGTCCGGGACAGGGGATGGGCGAGCAGTACTTC | CASSPGQGMGEQYF
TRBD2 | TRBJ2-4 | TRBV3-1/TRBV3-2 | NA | TGTGCCAGCAGCCAAGTCTGGAGCGGGGGGGGAGCCAAAAACATTCAGTACTTC | CASSQVWSGGGAKNIQYF
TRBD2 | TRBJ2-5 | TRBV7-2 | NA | TGTGCCAGCAGCTTAGGGCGGCTAGCGGGGGGGTCAGGAGAGACCCAGTACTTC | CASSLGRLAGGSGETQYF
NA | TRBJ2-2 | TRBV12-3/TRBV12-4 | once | TGTGCCAGCAGTACTAGGGAGCTGTTTTTT | CASSTRELFF
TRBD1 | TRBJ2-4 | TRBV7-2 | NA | TGTGCCAGCAGCCCAGTGGGGGACAGGGGGATAGGCATTCAGTACTTC | CASSPVGDRGIGIQYF
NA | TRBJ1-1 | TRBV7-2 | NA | TGTGCCAGCAGCTTAAGTGGGGGGACTGAAGCTTTCTTT | CASSLSGGTEAFF
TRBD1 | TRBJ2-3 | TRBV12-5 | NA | TGTGCTAGTGGCGCGCAGGGGGCCGGAGATACGCAGTATTTT | CASGAQGAGDTQYF
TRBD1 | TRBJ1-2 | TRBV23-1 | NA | TGCGCCAGCAGTCGGCCGGACAGGGTAAACTATGGCTACACCTTC | CASSRPDRVNYGYTF
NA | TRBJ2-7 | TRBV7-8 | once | TGTGCCAGCAGCTTGACAGGAGACTCCTACGAGCAGTACTTC | CASSLTGDSYEQYF
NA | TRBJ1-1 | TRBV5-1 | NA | TGCGCCAGCAGCAATGGACAGAGAAACACTGAAGCTTTCTTT | CASSNGQRNTEAFF